These 19 T cell receptor beta chains were all obtained from the same sample, sequenced in a study of cytomegalovirus exposure and HLA in healthy donors. 60 Vbeta and 13 Jbeta primers were used in PCR. Some clones are missing from TCRdb's copy, which holds only in-frame ones; the method was immunoSEQ multiplex PCR. The table lists about 160,000 clones, approximately 70% of them singletons. The sample was PBMCs. The receptors derive from a man in his forties in good health and CMV-seropositive.

V gene TRBV6-1 combines with J gene TRBJ1-1, with a tentative D call TRBD1 (6 bases). Looked up from germline, CDR1 is MNHNS and CDR2 is SASEGT. V gave up 3 bases and J gave up 6 bases, with 17 bases separating them. The CDR3 covers 15 residues. The CDR3, as DNA: TGTGCCAGCAGTGACCCTTCAACAGGGAATTCTGAAGCTTTCTTT. Residues: CASSDPSTGNSEAFF.

The V and J genes are TRBV5-6 and TRBJ1-2; perhaps TRBD1 as D (5 bases). With 4 bases removed from V and 7 bases from J, the gap between germline ends came to 14 bases. Germline V CDR1 and CDR2: SGHDT, YYEEEE. The CDR3 sequence is 13 residues long. The CDR3 reads CASSLGGDGGYTF. In nucleotides, the CDR3 is TGTGCCAGCAGCCTGGGGGGAGACGGTGGCTACACCTTC.

J is TRBJ1-5 and V is TRBV28; weak D call: TRBD1 (6 bases). The CDR3 has 17 residues. With 6 bases removed from V and 6 bases from J, the gap between germline ends came to 24 bases. CDR1 and CDR2 (germline): MDHEN, SYDVKM. CDR3 in amino acids: CASRPYSTGTPTQPQHF. As DNA, the CDR3 is TGTGCCAGCAGACCCTACTCGACAGGCACCCCGACTCAGCCCCAGCATTTT.

This clone was seen a single time. The chain is built from TRBV5-4 and TRBJ1-1; 7 bases are a match to TRBD1. Germline values: CDR1 SGHNT, CDR2 YYREEE (reference sequence). Trimming at V came to 6 bases and at J to 6 bases, leaving 8 bases not matched to a gene. The CDR3 consists of 13 residues. As DNA, the CDR3 is TGTGCCAGCACGCCAGGGGGGTGGGCTGAAGCTTTCTTT. This encodes CASTPGGWAEAFF.

The V call is TRBV7-2, the J call TRBJ2-2; 10 bases are a match to TRBD2. Germline V CDR1 and CDR2: SGHTA, FQGNSA. V lost 8 bases to trimming and J lost 0 bases; unmatched junction nucleotides: 6. There are 16 residues in the CDR3. The CDR3 loop reads CASSLTSGPNTGELFF. The CDR3 DNA follows: TGTGCCAGCTCCTTGACTAGCGGGCCGAACACCGGGGAGCTGTTTTTT.

A few counts support this clone. The chain recombines TRBV27 with TRBJ1-6; D is possibly TRBD1 (5 bases). The CDR3 is 16 amino acids. Germline lookup yields CDR1 MNHEY and CDR2 SMNVEV (reference sequence). V was trimmed by 6 bases and J by 4 bases, leaving 16 bases between them. CDR3 region: CASRDGRGVYNSPLHF. As DNA, the CDR3 is TGTGCCAGCAGAGACGGGAGGGGCGTTTATAATTCACCCCTCCACTTT.

The gene calls are TRBV2 and TRBJ1-4; tentatively, D is TRBD1 (5 bases). This CDR3 comprises 15 residues. Germline CDR1 and CDR2: SNHLY and FYNNEI. Trimming removed 8 bases at V and 4 bases at J, with 17 bases between. For the CDR3, the DNA is TGTGCCAGCGCCCCGGGGGGATCCAATAATGAAAAACTGTTTTTT. Its protein is CASAPGGSNNEKLFF.

The chain's CDR3 is CASSEADGQGDEQFF. CDR3 nucleotides: TGTGCCAGCAGTGAAGCAGACGGGCAGGGGGATGAGCAGTTCTTC. This chain connects TRBV6-1 to TRBJ2-1; 7 nucleotides align to TRBD1. The junction had 7 bases not matched to a gene; V was cut back by 0 bases and J by 8 bases. CDR1 is MNHNS, CDR2 SASEGT, per germline. The CDR3 length is 15 residues.

The rearrangement links TRBV30 to TRBJ2-7; tentative D call: TRBD1 (6 bases). This CDR3 region has 13 residues. V lost 0 bases to trimming and J lost 6 bases, with 12 bases between them. CDR1 GTSNPN and CDR2 SVGIG come from the germline V gene (reference sequence). The CDR3 DNA reads as TGTGCCTGGAGTGTACGCCCGACAGGCGAGCAGTACTTC. It yields the protein CAWSVRPTGEQYF.

CDR3 residues: CASSPDSFNYGYTF. In DNA form, the CDR3 reads TGTGCCAGCAGCCCAGACAGCTTTAACTATGGCTACACCTTC. The gene calls are TRBV7-9 and TRBJ1-2; possible D gene TRBD1, 5 bases. V dropped 5 bases and J dropped 1 base, with 11 bases sitting between them. CDR1 and CDR2 from the germline V gene are SEHNR and FQNEAQ (reference sequence). The CDR3 is made up of 14 amino acids.

The V gene is TRBV19, the J gene TRBJ1-2, with a weak D call TRBD1 (5 bases). The V end lost 8 bases, the J end lost 8 bases, and 24 bases lay between the germline ends. The length of the CDR3 is 15 residues. CDR1 and CDR2 from the germline V gene are LNHDA and SQIVND (reference sequence). The CDR3 here is CASFDQGYGSSGYTF. In DNA, the CDR3 is TGTGCCAGTTTTGACCAGGGATACGGGTCGTCCGGCTACACCTTC. The full variable domain, its missing parts supplied by reference TRBV19 and TRBJ1-2, is DGGITQSPKYLFRKEGQNVTLSCEQNLNHDAMYWYRQDPGQGLRLIYYSQIVNDFQKGDIAEGYSVSREKKESFPLTVTSAQKNPTAFYLCASFDQGYGSSGYTFGSGTRLTVV.

This clone was detected a few times. The chain couples TRBV6-5 to TRBJ1-4, with 10 bases matching TRBD1. Germline assignment: CDR1 MNHEY and CDR2 SVGAGI. This CDR3 spans 14 amino acids. V dropped 6 bases and J dropped 7; count of bases not matched to a gene: 5. Here the CDR3 reads CASSDRGLAEKLFF. CDR3 sequence (DNA): TGTGCCAGCAGCGACAGGGGGCTTGCTGAAAAACTGTTTTTT.

The chain carries TRBV7-2 and TRBJ2-2, with 9 bases matching TRBD2. This CDR3 contains 17 residues. CDR1 is SGHTA, CDR2 FQGNSA, per germline. J gave up 2 bases and V 0 bases, and 4 bases lay outside the gene matches. The CDR3 coding sequence is TGTGCCAGCAGCTTAGCACTAGCGGGTTACAACACCGGGGAGCTGTTTTTT. It codes for CASSLALAGYNTGELFF.

This clone was seen once. The chain combines TRBV30 with TRBJ1-6; TRBD1 is a possible D gene (6 bases). Trimming pared 4 bases from V and 9 bases from J, leaving 10 bases between. This CDR3 region has 12 residues. The germline V gene has CDR1 GTSNPN and CDR2 SVGIG (reference sequence). The CDR3, as DNA: TGTGCCTGGACAGGGGAGGGTTCACCCCTCCACTTT. Translating it yields CAWTGEGSPLHF.

Only a few counts were recorded for this clone. The chain employs TRBV19 and TRBJ1-1; D is possibly TRBD1 (5 bases). V was cut by 4 bases and J by 10 bases, with 10 bases left in between. This CDR3 is 11 amino acids long. Germline V gene data show CDR1 as LNHDA and CDR2 as SQIVND (reference sequence). CDR3 region: CASSTDTIAFF. The CDR3 DNA is TGTGCCAGTAGTACGGACACGATAGCTTTCTTT.

This chain connects TRBV7-3 to TRBJ1-2; a weak D match, TRBD1 (6 bases). Germline CDR1 is SGHTA and CDR2 is FQGTGA. V was cut by 2 bases and J by 8 bases, with 12 bases left in between. This CDR3 contains 13 residues. CDR3 coding DNA: TGTGCCAGCAGCTTAGACAGGTCTCGGGGCTACACCTTC. Residues: CASSLDRSRGYTF.

This clone was recorded once. This chain uses TRBV4-1 with TRBJ1-6; D may be TRBD1 (5 bases). The V and J ends lost 1 base and 7 bases respectively, with 14 bases between them. The CDR3 loop spans 16 amino acids. Germline values: CDR1 MGHRA, CDR2 YSYEKL. DNA for the CDR3: TGCGCCAGCAGCCAAGTGGTCGGGGGGACGAATTCACCCCTCCACTTT. Residues: CASSQVVGGTNSPLHF.

The chain has TRBV7-9 and TRBJ2-3; 8 bases fit TRBD1. Germline V gene lookup returns CDR1 SEHNR and CDR2 FQNEAQ (reference sequence). This CDR3 comprises 15 residues. J gave up 2 bases and V 3 bases, and 4 bases lay outside the gene matches. CDR3 coding DNA: TGTGCCAGCAGCTTCGGGGACAGGCTCACAGATACGCAGTATTTT. It is translated as CASSFGDRLTDTQYF.

Comment on this clone: At one of its ends the junction is not consistent with the germline gene, which may arise from a read error. The gene calls are TRBV7-7 and TRBJ2-2; D perhaps matches TRBD1 (6 bases). In germline, CDR1 is SSHAT, CDR2 FNYEAQ (reference sequence). There are 15 residues in the CDR3. The CDR3: CASSFDRPDTGELFF. In DNA form, the CDR3 reads TGTGCTAGCAGCTTTGACAGGCCTGACACCGGGGAGCTGTTTTTT.